This TCR beta chain was obtained from a study of cytomegalovirus exposure and HLA in healthy donors. Whole-study findings and limits: Most subjects' HLA-A and HLA-B alleles were reportedly predicted from TCR beta sequences. The sole available immune exposure information was CMV serostatus. Across donors, most TCRs were seen rarely, yet some public ones were widespread.

For this clone: Its antigen remains unknown.

Likely unrecorded immune exposures existed in these nominally healthy donors. Germline V CDR1 and CDR2: MGHRA, YSYEKL. The V and J ends lost 1 base and 3 bases respectively, with 13 bases between them. The CDR3 length is 16 residues. This PCR relied on a set of 60 Vbeta primers and 13 Jbeta primers. Only in-frame clones appear in the TCRdb table, and some are missing; sequencing was by immunoSEQ multiplex PCR. The sample has roughly 150,000 clones, under 70% seen once. The chain uses TRBV4-1 and TRBJ1-5, with D unclear. What was sequenced was PBMCs. This clonotype originated in a woman aged 25 to 45 in good health and CMV-seropositive. The CDR3 DNA is TGCGCCAGCAGCCAAGTTTACGGAGGGCCCAATCAGCCCCAGCATTTT. As protein: CASSQVYGGPNQPQHF.